This TCR beta chain was found in a study of blood T cell repertoires in COVID-19. A Seattle source enrolled patients during active infection and followed them longitudinally. There are 16 residues in the CDR3. The assay was immunoSEQ multiplex PCR, and TCRdb's table has in-frame clones only and misses some. The sample shows about 150,000 clones, 70% to 90% of them seen only once. The chain has TRBV12-1 and TRBJ1-3; no DNA check was done on the table's D call, TRBD1. TRBV12-1 counts as a pseudogene. Sequencing was performed on peripheral blood. This sequence originates from a woman older than 75 with COVID-19, enrolled during active disease. The CDR3 DNA sequence: TGTGCCAGCAGCTTGGTCCCAGTCAGCTCTGGAAACACCATATATTTT. Amino acids: CASSLVPVSSGNTIYF.